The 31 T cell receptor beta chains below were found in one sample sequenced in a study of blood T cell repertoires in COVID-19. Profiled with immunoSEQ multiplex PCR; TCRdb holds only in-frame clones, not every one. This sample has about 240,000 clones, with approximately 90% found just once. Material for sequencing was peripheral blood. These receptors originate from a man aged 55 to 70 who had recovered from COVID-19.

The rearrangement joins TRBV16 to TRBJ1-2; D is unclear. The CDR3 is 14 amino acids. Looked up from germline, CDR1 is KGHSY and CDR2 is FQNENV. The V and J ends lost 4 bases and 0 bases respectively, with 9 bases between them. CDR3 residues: CASSLVTSNYGYTF. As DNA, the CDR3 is TGTGCCAGCAGCCTTGTTACTTCTAACTATGGCTACACCTTC.

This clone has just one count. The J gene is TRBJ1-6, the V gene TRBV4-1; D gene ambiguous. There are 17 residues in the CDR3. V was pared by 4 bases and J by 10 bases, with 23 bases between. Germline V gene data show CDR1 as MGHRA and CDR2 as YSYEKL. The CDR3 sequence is CASSPYLRSLPGSPLHF. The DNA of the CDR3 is TGCGCCAGCAGCCCCTACCTTAGATCGTTACCGGGATCACCCCTCCACTTT.

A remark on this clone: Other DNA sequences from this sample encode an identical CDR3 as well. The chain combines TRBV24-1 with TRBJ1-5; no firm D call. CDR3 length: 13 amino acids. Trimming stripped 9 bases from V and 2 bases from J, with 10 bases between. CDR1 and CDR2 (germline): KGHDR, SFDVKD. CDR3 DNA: TGTGCCACCGCAACCGGGGGCAATCAGCCCCAGCATTTT. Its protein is CATATGGNQPQHF.

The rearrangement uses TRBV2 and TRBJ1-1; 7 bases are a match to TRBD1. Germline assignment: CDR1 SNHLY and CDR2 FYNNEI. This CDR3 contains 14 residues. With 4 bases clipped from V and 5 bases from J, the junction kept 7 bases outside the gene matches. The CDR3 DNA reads TGTGCCAGCAGTGCACAGGGGTTGGGGACTGAAGCTTTCTTT. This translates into CASSAQGLGTEAFF.

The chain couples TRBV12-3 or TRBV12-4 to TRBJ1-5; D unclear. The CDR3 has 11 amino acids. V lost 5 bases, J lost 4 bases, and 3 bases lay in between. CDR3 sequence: CASSLNQPQHF. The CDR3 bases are TGTGCCAGCAGTCTTAATCAGCCCCAGCATTTT.

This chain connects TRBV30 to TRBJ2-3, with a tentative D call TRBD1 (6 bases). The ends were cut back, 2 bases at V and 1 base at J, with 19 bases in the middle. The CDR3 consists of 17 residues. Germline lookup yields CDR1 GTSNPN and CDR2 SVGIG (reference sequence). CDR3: CAWSLPWGRGGTDTQYF. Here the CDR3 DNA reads TGTGCCTGGAGTCTCCCCTGGGGCAGGGGTGGCACAGATACGCAGTATTTT.

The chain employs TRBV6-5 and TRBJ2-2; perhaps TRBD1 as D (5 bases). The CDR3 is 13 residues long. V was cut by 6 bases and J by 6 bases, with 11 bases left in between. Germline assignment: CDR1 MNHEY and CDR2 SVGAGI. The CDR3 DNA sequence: TGTGCCAGCAGGGGCCAGGGCCCCGGGGAGCTGTTTTTT. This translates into CASRGQGPGELFF.

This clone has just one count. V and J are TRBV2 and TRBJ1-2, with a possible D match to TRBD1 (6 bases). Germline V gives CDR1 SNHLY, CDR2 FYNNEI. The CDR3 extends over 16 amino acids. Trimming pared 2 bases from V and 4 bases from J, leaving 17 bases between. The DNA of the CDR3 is TGTGCCAGCAGTGAACCCGCCCGGGGGGCAGGCTATGGCTACACCTTC. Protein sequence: CASSEPARGAGYGYTF.

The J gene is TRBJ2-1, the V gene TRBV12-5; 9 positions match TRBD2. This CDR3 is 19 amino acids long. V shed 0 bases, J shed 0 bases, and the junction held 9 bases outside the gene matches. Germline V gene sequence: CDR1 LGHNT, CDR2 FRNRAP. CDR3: CASGLVASGGTYSYNEQFF. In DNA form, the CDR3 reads TGTGCTAGTGGTTTGGTGGCGAGCGGGGGGACTTACTCCTACAATGAGCAGTTCTTC.

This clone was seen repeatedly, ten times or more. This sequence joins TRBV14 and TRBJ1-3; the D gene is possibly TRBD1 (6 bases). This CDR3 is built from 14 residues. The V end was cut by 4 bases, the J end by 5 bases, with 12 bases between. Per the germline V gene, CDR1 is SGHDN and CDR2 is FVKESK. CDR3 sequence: CASSLLQGRNTIYF. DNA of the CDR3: TGTGCCAGCAGCCTGCTACAGGGACGAAACACCATATATTTT.

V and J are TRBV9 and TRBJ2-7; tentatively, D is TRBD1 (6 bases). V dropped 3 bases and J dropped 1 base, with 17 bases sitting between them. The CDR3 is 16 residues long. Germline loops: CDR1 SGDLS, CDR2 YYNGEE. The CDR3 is CASSAGLPGDSYEQYV. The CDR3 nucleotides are TGTGCCAGCAGCGCGGGTCTTCCAGGGGATTCCTACGAGCAGTACGTC.

Here the CDR3 reads CASSLDASYNSPLHF. In DNA, the CDR3 is TGTGCCAGCAGCTTAGATGCGAGCTATAATTCACCCCTCCACTTT. V usage is TRBV7-2 and J usage is TRBJ1-6, with D unresolved. Looked up from germline, CDR1 is SGHTA and CDR2 is FQGNSA. The CDR3 length is 15 residues. Between the trimmed V and J ends, which lost 1 base and 3 bases, there was a span of 7 bases.

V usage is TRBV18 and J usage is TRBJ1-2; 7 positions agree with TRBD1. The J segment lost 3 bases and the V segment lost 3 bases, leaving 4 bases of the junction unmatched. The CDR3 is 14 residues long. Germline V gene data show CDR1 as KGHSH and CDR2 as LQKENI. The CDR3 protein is CASSPTGQHYGYTF. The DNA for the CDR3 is TGTGCCAGCTCACCTACGGGACAGCACTATGGCTACACCTTC.

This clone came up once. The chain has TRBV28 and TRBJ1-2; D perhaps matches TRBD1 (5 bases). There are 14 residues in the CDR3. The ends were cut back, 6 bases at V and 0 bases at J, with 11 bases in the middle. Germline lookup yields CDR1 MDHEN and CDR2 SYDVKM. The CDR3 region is CASRQATANYGYTF. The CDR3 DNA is TGTGCCAGCAGACAGGCTACAGCTAACTATGGCTACACCTTC.

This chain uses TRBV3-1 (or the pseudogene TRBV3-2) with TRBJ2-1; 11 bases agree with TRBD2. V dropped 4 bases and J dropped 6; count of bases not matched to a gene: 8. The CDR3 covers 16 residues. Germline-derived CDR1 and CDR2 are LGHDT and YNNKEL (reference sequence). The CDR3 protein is CASSLPRLAGSNEQFF. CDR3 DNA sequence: TGTGCCAGCAGCCTACCTAGACTAGCGGGGTCCAATGAGCAGTTCTTC.

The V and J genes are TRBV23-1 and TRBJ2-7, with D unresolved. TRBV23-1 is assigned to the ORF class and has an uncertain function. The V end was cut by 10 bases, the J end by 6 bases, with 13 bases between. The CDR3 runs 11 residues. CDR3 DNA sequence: TGCGCCAACTTAAAACGGGTCGAGCAGTACTTC. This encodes CANLKRVEQYF.

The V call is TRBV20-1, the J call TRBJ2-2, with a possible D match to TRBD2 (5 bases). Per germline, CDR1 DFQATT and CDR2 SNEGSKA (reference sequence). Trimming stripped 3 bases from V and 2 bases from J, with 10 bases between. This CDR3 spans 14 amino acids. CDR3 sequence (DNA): TGCAGTGCTAGTTCAGACTATAACACCGGGGAGCTGTTTTTT. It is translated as CSASSDYNTGELFF.

The CDR3 sequence is CASGLVPEEKLFF. The CDR3 bases are TGTGCTAGTGGTTTGGTACCCGAGGAAAAACTGTTTTTT. V is TRBV12-5 and J is TRBJ1-4, with D uncertain. The germline V and J ends were trimmed by 0 bases and 8 bases, with 7 bases remaining between them. The germline V gene encodes CDR1 LGHNT and CDR2 FRNRAP. This CDR3 has 13 residues.

CDR3 loop: CASSLGGGLPTEAFF. Here the CDR3 DNA reads TGCGCCAGCAGCTTGGGGGGAGGTTTGCCCACTGAAGCTTTCTTT. J is TRBJ1-1 and V is TRBV5-1; no reliable D call. Germline loops: CDR1 SGHRS, CDR2 YFSETQ. V gave up 0 bases and J gave up 4 bases, with 13 bases separating them. The CDR3 contains 15 residues. Full variable domain (rest looked up from reference TRBV5-1 and TRBJ1-1): KAGVTQTPRYLIKTRGQQVTLSCSPISGHRSVSWYQQTPGQGLQFLFEYFSETQRNKGNFPGRFSGRQFSNSRSEMNVSTLELGDSALYLCASSLGGGLPTEAFFGQGTRLTVV.

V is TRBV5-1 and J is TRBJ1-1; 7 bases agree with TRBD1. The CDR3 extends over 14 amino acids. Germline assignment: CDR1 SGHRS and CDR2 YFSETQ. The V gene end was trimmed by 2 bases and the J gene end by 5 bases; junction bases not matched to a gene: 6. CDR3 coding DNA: TGCGCCAGCAGCTTTCAACAGGGGACGACTGAAGCTTTCTTT. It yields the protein CASSFQQGTTEAFF.

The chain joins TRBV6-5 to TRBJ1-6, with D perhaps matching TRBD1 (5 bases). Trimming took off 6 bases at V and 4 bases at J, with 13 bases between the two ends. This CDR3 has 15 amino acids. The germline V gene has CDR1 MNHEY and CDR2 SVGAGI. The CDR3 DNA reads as TGTGCCAGCAGAAGGGGCGTGGGTTATAATTCACCCCTCCACTTT. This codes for CASRRGVGYNSPLHF.

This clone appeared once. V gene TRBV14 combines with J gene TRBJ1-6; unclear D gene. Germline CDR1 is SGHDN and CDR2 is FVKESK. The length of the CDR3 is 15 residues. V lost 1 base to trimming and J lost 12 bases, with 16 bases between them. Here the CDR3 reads CASSQVFGSRGPLHF. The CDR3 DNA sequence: TGTGCCAGCAGCCAAGTGTTTGGGTCCCGGGGACCCCTCCACTTT.

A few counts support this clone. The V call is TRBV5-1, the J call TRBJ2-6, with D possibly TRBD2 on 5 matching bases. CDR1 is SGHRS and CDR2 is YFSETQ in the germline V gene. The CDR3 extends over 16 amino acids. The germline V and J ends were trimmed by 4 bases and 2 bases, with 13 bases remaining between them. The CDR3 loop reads CASSPSRGAGANVLTF. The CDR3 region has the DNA TGCGCCAGCAGCCCTAGCCGGGGTGCTGGGGCCAACGTCCTGACTTTC.

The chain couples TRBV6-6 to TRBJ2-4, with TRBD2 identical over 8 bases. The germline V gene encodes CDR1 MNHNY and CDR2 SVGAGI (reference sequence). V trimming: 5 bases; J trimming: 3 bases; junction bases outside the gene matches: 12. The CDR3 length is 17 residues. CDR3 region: CASSRYNSGGNKNIQYF. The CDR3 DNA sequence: TGTGCCAGCAGTCGATACAATTCGGGGGGGAACAAAAACATTCAGTACTTC.

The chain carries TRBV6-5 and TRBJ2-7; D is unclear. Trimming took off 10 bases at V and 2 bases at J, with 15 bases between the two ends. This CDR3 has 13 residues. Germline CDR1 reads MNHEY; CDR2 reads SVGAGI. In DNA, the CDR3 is TGTGCCACCCTACGCGAGAAGCCCTACGAGCAGTACTTC. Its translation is CATLREKPYEQYF.

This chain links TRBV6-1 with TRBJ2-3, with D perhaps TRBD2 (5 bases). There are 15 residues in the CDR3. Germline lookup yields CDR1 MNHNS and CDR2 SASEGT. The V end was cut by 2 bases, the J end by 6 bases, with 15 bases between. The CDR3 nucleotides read TGTGCCAGCAGTGAAAAGGTGGCTAGCTTTGATACGCAGTATTTT. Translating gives CASSEKVASFDTQYF.

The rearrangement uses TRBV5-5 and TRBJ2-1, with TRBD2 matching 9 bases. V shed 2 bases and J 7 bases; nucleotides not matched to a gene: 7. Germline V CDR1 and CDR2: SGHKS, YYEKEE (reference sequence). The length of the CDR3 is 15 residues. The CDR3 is CASSFGGGVRNEQFF. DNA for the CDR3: TGTGCCAGCAGCTTCGGCGGGGGGGTTAGGAATGAGCAGTTCTTC.

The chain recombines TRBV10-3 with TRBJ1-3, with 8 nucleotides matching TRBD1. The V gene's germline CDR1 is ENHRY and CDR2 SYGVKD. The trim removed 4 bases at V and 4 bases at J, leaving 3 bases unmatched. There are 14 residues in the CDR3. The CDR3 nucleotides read TGTGCCATCAGTGGGGGACAGGCAGGAAACACCATATATTTT. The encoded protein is CAISGGQAGNTIYF.

The CDR3 nucleotides read TGTGCCAGCAGCTGGGGACAGATGAACACTGAAGCTTTCTTT. Encoded protein: CASSWGQMNTEAFF. The V and J genes are TRBV5-5 and TRBJ1-1, with TRBD1 identical over 7 bases. The CDR3 is 14 amino acids. Unmatched junction bases numbered 2, after V lost 3 bases and J lost 0 bases. Germline-derived CDR1 and CDR2 are SGHKS and YYEKEE (reference sequence).

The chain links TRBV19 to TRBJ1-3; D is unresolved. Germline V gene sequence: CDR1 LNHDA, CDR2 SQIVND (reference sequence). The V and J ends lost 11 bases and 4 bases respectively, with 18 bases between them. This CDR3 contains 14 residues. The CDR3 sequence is CAPGMWVGGNTIYF. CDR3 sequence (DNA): TGTGCCCCCGGGATGTGGGTGGGAGGAAACACCATATATTTT.

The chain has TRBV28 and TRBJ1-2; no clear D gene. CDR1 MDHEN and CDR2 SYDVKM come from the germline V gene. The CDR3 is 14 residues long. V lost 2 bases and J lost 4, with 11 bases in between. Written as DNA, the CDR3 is TGTGCCAGCAGTTTAACAGCAGGAGGCTATGGCTACACCTTC. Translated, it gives CASSLTAGGYGYTF.